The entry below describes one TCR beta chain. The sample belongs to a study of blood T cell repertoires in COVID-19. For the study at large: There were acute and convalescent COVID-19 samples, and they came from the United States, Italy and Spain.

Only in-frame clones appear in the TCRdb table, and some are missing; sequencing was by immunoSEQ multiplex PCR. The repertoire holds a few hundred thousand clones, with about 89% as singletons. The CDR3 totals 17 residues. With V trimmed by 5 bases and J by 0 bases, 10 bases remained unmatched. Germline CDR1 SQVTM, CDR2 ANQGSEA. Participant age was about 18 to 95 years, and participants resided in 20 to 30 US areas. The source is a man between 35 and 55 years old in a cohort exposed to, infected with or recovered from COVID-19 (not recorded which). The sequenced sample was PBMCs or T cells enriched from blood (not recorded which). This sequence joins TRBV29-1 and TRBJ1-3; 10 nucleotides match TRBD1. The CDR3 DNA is TGCAGCGTTCTCCGGGACAGGGGATCCCCCTCTGGAAACACCATATATTTT. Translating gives CSVLRDRGSPSGNTIYF. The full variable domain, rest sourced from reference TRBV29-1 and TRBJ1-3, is SAVISQKPSRDICQRGTSLTIQCQVDSQVTMMFWYRQQPGQSLTLIATANQGSEATYESGFVIDKFPISRPNLTFSTLTVSNMSPEDSSIYLCSVLRDRGSPSGNTIYFGEGSWLTVV.